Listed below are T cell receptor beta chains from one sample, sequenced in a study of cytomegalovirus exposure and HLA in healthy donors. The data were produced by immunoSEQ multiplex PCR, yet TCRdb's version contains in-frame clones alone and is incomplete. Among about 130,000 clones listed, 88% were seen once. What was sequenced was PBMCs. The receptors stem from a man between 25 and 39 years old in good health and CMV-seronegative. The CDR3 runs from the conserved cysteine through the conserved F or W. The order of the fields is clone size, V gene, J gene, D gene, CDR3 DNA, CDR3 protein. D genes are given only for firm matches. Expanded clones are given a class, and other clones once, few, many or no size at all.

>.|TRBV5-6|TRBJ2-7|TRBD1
TGTGCCAGCAGATCGCTAGGGACAGTTACCTCCTACGAGCAGTACTTC
CASRSLGTVTSYEQYF
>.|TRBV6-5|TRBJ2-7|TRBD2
TGTGCCAGCACTAAAGCGGGGGTCTTTTCCGAGCAGTACTTC
CASTKAGVFSEQYF
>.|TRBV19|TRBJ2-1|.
TGTGCCAGTAGTATTTCAACCGGTCTCAACAATGAGCAGTTCTTC
CASSISTGLNNEQFF
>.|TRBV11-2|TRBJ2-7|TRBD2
TGTGCCAGCAGCTTACTTCCTAGCGGGAGCGGGTACGAGCAGTACTTC
CASSLLPSGSGYEQYF
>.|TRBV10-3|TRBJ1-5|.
TGTGCCATCAGTGAAGCGGTTGGCAATCAGCCCCAGCATTTT
CAISEAVGNQPQHF
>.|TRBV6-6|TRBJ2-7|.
TGTGCCAGCGGATCGGCGGGGAGAACCCACGAGCAGTACTTC
CASGSAGRTHEQYF
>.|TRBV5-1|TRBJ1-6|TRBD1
TGCGCCAGCAGCTTGTCCGGGACAGGGCTGAGTTCACCCCTCCACTTT
CASSLSGTGLSSPLHF
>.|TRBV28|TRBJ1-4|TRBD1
TGTGCCAGCAGTCCTCCGGGACAGGGCTGGGAAAAACTGTTTTTT
CASSPPGQGWEKLFF
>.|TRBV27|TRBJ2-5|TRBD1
TGTGCCAGCAGTCCATTGACAGGGGGCGAGACCCAGTACTTC
CASSPLTGGETQYF
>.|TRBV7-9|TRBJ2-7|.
TGTGCCAGCAGCCCTCAGGGTTTCACATCCTACGAGCAGTACTTC
CASSPQGFTSYEQYF
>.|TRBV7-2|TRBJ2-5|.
TGTGCCAGCAGCTTAGACCCGGGGGAAGAGACCCAGTACTTC
CASSLDPGEETQYF
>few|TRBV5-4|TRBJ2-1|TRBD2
TGTGCCAGCAGCTTTACGGGAGGTAGCTACAATGAGCAGTTCTTC
CASSFTGGSYNEQFF
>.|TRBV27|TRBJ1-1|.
TGTGCCAGCAGTTTAGTCTTGGGGGGGAACACTGAAGCTTTCTTT
CASSLVLGGNTEAFF
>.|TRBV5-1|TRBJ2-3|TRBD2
TGCGCCAGCAGCCCGGGGCTAGCGGGAGGTGACACAGATACGCAGTATTTT
CASSPGLAGGDTDTQYF
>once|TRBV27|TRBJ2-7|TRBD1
TGTGCCAGCAGTTTAGGCAGGGGGCTAAGCTACGAGCAGTACTTC
CASSLGRGLSYEQYF
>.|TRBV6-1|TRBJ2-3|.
TGTGCCAGCAGTGATTCTCCCGGGAGAGGGAGAGATACGCAGTATTTT
CASSDSPGRGRDTQYF
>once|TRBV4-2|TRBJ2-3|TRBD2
TGTGCCAGCAGCCACACCGGACTAGCGGCTTCAGCAGATACGCAGTATTTT
CASSHTGLAASADTQYF
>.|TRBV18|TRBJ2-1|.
TGTGCCAGCTCACCATTAGTCAATGAGCAGTTCTTC
CASSPLVNEQFF
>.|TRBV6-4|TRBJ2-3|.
TGTGCCAGCACCGAGTCCATAACTAGCACAGATACGCAGTATTTT
CASTESITSTDTQYF
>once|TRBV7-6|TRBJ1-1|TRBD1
TGTGCCAGCAGCGACTGGACAGGAACTGAAGCTTTCTTT
CASSDWTGTEAFF
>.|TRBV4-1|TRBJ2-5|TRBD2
TGCGCCAGCAGCCAAGAACTAGCGGGAGGTAGAGAGACCCAGTACTTC
CASSQELAGGRETQYF
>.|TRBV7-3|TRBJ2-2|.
TGTGCCAGCAGCTTAACCACAGTCGCGAACACCGGGGAGCTGTTTTTT
CASSLTTVANTGELFF
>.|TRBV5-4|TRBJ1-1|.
TGTGCCAGCAGCTTCCGAGGCGGCCTCACTGAAGCTTTCTTT
CASSFRGGLTEAFF
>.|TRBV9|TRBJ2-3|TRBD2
TGTGCCAGCAGCCCCAGAGGGACTAGCGGGAGGGATACGCAGTATTTT
CASSPRGTSGRDTQYF
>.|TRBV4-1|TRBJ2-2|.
TGCGCCAGCAGCCCTTTCCGGGAGTCAGGCGGGGAGCTGTTTTTT
CASSPFRESGGELFF
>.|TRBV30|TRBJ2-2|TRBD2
TGTGCCTGCCAGGGACTAACGAACACCGGGGAGCTGTTTTTT
CACQGLTNTGELFF
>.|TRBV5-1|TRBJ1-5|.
TGCGCCAGCAGCTCCAAACCTCTCTACCAGACAGAAATTGATCAGCCCCAGCATTTT
CASSSKPLYQTEIDQPQHF
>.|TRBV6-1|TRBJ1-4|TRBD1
TGTGCCACCCAAGGGACAGGGATTGAAAAACTGTTTTTT
CATQGTGIEKLFF
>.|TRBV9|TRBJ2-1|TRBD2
TGTGCCAGCAGCGTAAGAACAGCGGGAGGATCCTACAATGAGCAGTTCTTC
CASSVRTAGGSYNEQFF
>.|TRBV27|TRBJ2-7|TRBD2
TGTGCCAGCAGTTTGGTCGGGGGGGCCTACGAGCAGTACTTC
CASSLVGGAYEQYF
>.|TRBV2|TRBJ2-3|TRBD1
TGTGCCAGCAAGGCGACAGGGGGCCCCACAGATACGCAGTATTTT
CASKATGGPTDTQYF
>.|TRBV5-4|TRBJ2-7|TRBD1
TGTGCCAGCAGCTTGGCCCTACCGGACAGGGGGAACGAGCAGTACTTC
CASSLALPDRGNEQYF
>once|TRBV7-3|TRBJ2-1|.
TGTGCCAGCAGCTTACCTGCGGAGGGCCTCTACAATGAGCAGTTCTTC
CASSLPAEGLYNEQFF
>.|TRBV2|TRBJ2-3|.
TGTGCCACCGAGGCGGGGCTGGGGACCACAGATACGCAGTATTTT
CATEAGLGTTDTQYF
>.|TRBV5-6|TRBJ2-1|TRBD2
TGTGCCAGCAGCTTCAGCGGGAGCTCCTACAATGAGCAGTTCTTC
CASSFSGSSYNEQFF
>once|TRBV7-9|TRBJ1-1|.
TGTGCCAGCAGCTCGAACAGGGTCACTGAAGCTTTCTTT
CASSSNRVTEAFF
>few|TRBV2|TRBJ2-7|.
TGTGCCAGCACGGAGGTCATTCGGGGCGAGCAGTACTTC
CASTEVIRGEQYF
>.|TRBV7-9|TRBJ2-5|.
TGTGCCAGCAGCTTAGCGTCCGGGAGCGGTGAGACCCAGTACTTC
CASSLASGSGETQYF
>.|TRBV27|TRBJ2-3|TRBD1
TGTGCCAGCAGTTTACAGGGGGCGGTGAATACGCAGTATTTT
CASSLQGAVNTQYF
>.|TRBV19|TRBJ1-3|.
TGTGCCAGTAGTTGGAGCGGGACACTTCTCTCTGGAAACACCATATATTTT
CASSWSGTLLSGNTIYF
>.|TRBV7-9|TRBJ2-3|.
TGTGCCAGCAGCTTAGATGAAGACACACACTTCCCAGTTACGCAGTATTTT
CASSLDEDTHFPVTQYF
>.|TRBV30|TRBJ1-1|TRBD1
TGTGCCTGGATCGAGGGACAGCCAAACACTGAAGCTTTCTTT
CAWIEGQPNTEAFF
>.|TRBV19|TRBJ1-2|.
TGTGCCAGTAGTAGGTTTAGCCAAGACTTTAACTATGGCTACACCTTC
CASSRFSQDFNYGYTF
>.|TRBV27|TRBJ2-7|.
TGTGCCAGCAGCCCTGAGGGGAGGTGGGCGGCTTCCTACGAGCAGTACTTC
CASSPEGRWAASYEQYF
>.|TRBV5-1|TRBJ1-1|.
TGCGCCAGCAGCTTGGCTGGGATGGAGGAGAGCACTGAAGCTTTCTTT
CASSLAGMEESTEAFF
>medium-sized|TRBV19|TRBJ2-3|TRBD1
TGTGCCAGTAGCTCCGGGACAGGGGGCGCAGATACGCAGTATTTT
CASSSGTGGADTQYF
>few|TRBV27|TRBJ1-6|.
TGTGCCAGCCAGGGCGACCTCTTATCACCCCTCCACTTT
CASQGDLLSPLHF
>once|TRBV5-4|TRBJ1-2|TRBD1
TGTGCCAGCAGATCACAGGGGGATACCACCTTCGGCTACACCTTC
CASRSQGDTTFGYTF
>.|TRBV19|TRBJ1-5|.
TGTGCCAGTAGTATTCTGACGGGGGGCACGGGCAATCAGCCCCAGCATTTT
CASSILTGGTGNQPQHF
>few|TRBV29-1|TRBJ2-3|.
TGCAGCGTTGAACGAGGAAATAAAGATACGCAGTATTTT
CSVERGNKDTQYF
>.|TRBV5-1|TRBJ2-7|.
TGCGCCAGCAGCTTCGGGAGCTCCTACGAGCAGTACTTC
CASSFGSSYEQYF
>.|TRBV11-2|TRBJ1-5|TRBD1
TGTGCCAGCAGCGAATCGACAGGGACCGGCAATCAGCCCCAGCATTTT
CASSESTGTGNQPQHF
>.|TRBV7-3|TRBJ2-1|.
TGTGCCAGCAGCTTCCATAGCGGTTACAATGAGCAGTTCTTC
CASSFHSGYNEQFF